The 14 T cell receptor beta chains below come from one sample, sequenced in a study of T-cell reconstitution after alpha-beta-depleted transplantation in children. Researchers prepared the TCRbeta library using unique molecular identifiers, the study reports. TCRdb reprocessed the PCR reads with MiXCR, giving one entry per CDR3 protein. The sample contains fewer than 750,000 distinct CDR3 sequences, roughly 30% of which appear only once. Here the sequenced sample was PBMCs, taken before TCRalphabeta/CD19-depleted stem cell transplant. Receptors originate from a boy in the first two years of life with Wiskott-Aldrich syndrome, due to receive a stem cell transplant.

This clonotype has just a few counts. The V gene is TRBV10-3, the J gene TRBJ2-7, with D possibly TRBD1 on 6 matching bases. The CDR3 is 14 amino acids. The ends were cut back, 6 bases at V and 2 bases at J, with 14 bases in the middle. Germline-derived CDR1 and CDR2 are ENHRY and SYGVKD. The CDR3 DNA is TGTGCCATCAGCCATAGCGAGGGGGCCTACGAGCAGTACTTC. Translating it yields CAISHSEGAYEQYF.

The chain couples TRBV5-1 to TRBJ2-5; 8 bases match TRBD1. This CDR3 is 14 amino acids long. Germline V gene lookup returns CDR1 SGHRS and CDR2 YFSETQ. The junction had 3 bases not matched to a gene; V was cut back by 2 bases and J by 3 bases. The CDR3 loop reads CASSFSDREETQYF. The CDR3 DNA reads TGCGCCAGCAGCTTTTCGGACAGGGAAGAGACCCAGTACTTC.

Note on this clonotype: This could be a read error, since a much larger clone is one nucleotide away. The chain is built from TRBV7-9 and TRBJ1-1; 9 bases align to TRBD1. V was clipped by 1 base and J by 3 bases; unmatched bases: 0. CDR1 is SEHNR and CDR2 is FQNEAQ in the germline V gene (reference sequence). The CDR3 extends over 14 amino acids. CDR3 sequence (DNA): TGTGCCAGCAGCTTAGGGACAGGGGACACTGAAGCTTTCTTT. The encoded protein is CASSLGTGDTEAFF.

This clonotype was found a few times. V is TRBV5-6 and J is TRBJ2-7; possibly TRBD1 for D (6 bases). The CDR3 spans 14 residues. The germline gives CDR1 SGHDT, CDR2 YYEEEE. V lost 2 bases and J 5 bases, leaving 14 bases between the germline ends. The CDR3 loop reads CASSFYRVSHEQYF. The CDR3 DNA follows: TGTGCCAGCAGCTTTTACAGGGTTAGCCACGAGCAGTACTTC.

This clonotype occurred a few times. The chain recombines TRBV20-1 with TRBJ2-1; 8 bases line up with TRBD2. The CDR3 has 14 residues. CDR1 and CDR2 (germline): DFQATT, SNEGSKA (reference sequence). V lost 3 bases and J lost 8; bases outside the gene matches: 9. The CDR3 protein is CSASPPGLVDEQFF. The DNA for the CDR3 is TGCAGTGCTAGTCCTCCGGGACTAGTAGATGAGCAGTTCTTC.

The V and J genes are TRBV11-2 and TRBJ1-6, with D possibly TRBD1 on 5 matching bases. Germline V gene lookup returns CDR1 SGHAT and CDR2 FQNNGV. Trimming cost V 5 bases and J 5 bases, with 10 bases left between them. CDR3 length: 14 residues. The CDR3 region is CASSEGRNNSPLHF. The CDR3 DNA reads TGTGCCAGCAGCGAGGGACGGAATAATTCACCCCTCCACTTT.

This chain joins TRBV5-1 and TRBJ2-1; TRBD2 matches 9 bases. Per the germline V gene, CDR1 is SGHRS and CDR2 is YFSETQ. V gave up 0 bases and J gave up 7 bases; unmatched junction bases: 8. The CDR3 has 16 amino acids. CDR3 protein: CASSLVASGVSNEQFF. The CDR3, as DNA: TGCGCCAGCAGCTTGGTTGCTAGCGGGGTCTCGAATGAGCAGTTCTTC.

This clonotype was seen just once. V usage is TRBV10-3 and J usage is TRBJ2-1, with D hard to call. Germline-derived CDR1 and CDR2 are ENHRY and SYGVKD. This CDR3 region has 14 residues. V shed 4 bases and J shed 2 bases, with 9 bases lying between them. Here the CDR3 reads CAISGTSPYNEQFF. CDR3 nucleotide sequence: TGTGCCATCAGTGGGACCTCACCCTACAATGAGCAGTTCTTC.

This clonotype was counted between two and nine times. This sequence joins TRBV20-1 and TRBJ2-1, with D hard to call. Germline-derived CDR1 and CDR2 are DFQATT and SNEGSKA (reference sequence). V lost 4 bases to trimming and J lost 6 bases, with 7 bases between them. The CDR3 runs 11 residues. As DNA, the CDR3 is TGCAGTGCTAATCCCGTCAATGAGCAGTTCTTC. This codes for CSANPVNEQFF.

This clonotype was counted many times. The chain is built from TRBV5-1 and TRBJ1-2; 7 bases are shared with TRBD1. The CDR3 length is 14 residues. Germline assignment: CDR1 SGHRS and CDR2 YFSETQ. Unmatched junction bases numbered 4, after V lost 2 bases and J lost 3 bases. The CDR3 loop reads CASSLDREDYGYTF. In DNA form, the CDR3 reads TGCGCCAGCAGCTTAGACAGGGAGGACTATGGCTACACCTTC.

This clonotype showed up just a few times. V and J are TRBV20-1 and TRBJ2-7; no definite D call. This CDR3 contains 14 residues. Between the trimmed V and J ends, which lost 4 bases and 5 bases, there was a span of 18 bases. The germline V gene encodes CDR1 DFQATT and CDR2 SNEGSKA (reference sequence). CDR3 loop: CSANPRLGFDEQYF. CDR3 in DNA: TGCAGTGCTAATCCAAGACTCGGTTTTGACGAGCAGTACTTC.

This clonotype was seen a handful of times. This chain connects TRBV29-1 to TRBJ1-1; D gene ambiguous. Germline V gives CDR1 SQVTM, CDR2 ANQGSEA. The CDR3 extends over 13 amino acids. Trimming left V 2 bases short and J 4 bases short, with 11 bases between. This CDR3 reads CSVERGWGTEAFF. As DNA, the CDR3 is TGCAGCGTTGAACGGGGTTGGGGCACTGAAGCTTTCTTT.

This clonotype was counted a single time. Here the CDR3 DNA reads TGTGCCAGCAGCCTGACTAGCGTTCCCTACAATGAGCAGTTCTTC. Translation gives CASSLTSVPYNEQFF. The genes are TRBV5-5 and TRBJ2-1; 8 bases agree with TRBD2. The CDR3 is 15 residues long. The germline CDR1 and CDR2 sequences are SGHKS and YYEKEE (reference sequence). J gave up 2 bases and V 4 bases, and 5 bases lay outside the gene matches.

V and J are TRBV12-3 or TRBV12-4 and TRBJ2-6; D remains ambiguous. The length of the CDR3 is 15 residues. V lost 1 base and J 4 bases, leaving 8 bases between the germline ends. The CDR3 protein is CASSLERRGANVLTF. DNA of the CDR3: TGTGCCAGCAGTTTAGAGCGACGGGGGGCCAACGTCCTGACTTTC.